This T cell receptor beta chain appears in the sequencing data of a study of Tregs in tolerant kidney transplant recipients. The data were produced by immunoSEQ multiplex PCR, yet TCRdb's version contains in-frame clones alone and is incomplete. The sample records roughly 66,000 clones, around 90% being singletons. The germline CDR1 and CDR2 sequences are PRHDT and FYEKMQ (reference sequence). The CDR3 totals 14 residues. Trimming removed 0 bases at V and 4 bases at J, with 9 bases between. This clone appeared once. The material was CD8+ T cells from blood, obtained before the transplant. This sequence joins TRBV13 and TRBJ1-2; no definite D call. The source is a human donor who received a combined kidney and bone marrow transplant. This CDR3 reads CASSLGQLPYGYTF. The CDR3 nucleotides are TGTGCCAGCAGCTTAGGCCAACTGCCCTATGGCTACACCTTC.